These 16 T cell receptor beta chains share one sample of origin, sequenced in a study of T cell repertoires in cytomegalovirus infection. TCRdb called the reads again in MiXCR, with one record for every CDR3 protein. The sample carries about 69,000 distinct CDR3 sequences, about 29% recorded once. These receptors have no known antigen. The specimen comprised CD8+ T cells from cultured PBMCs, sampled from culture after CMV antigen stimulation. These TCRs come from a human donor in good health (CMV status not recorded). Some clones in this sample may be carry-over from other donors' samples.

This clonotype has ten or more counts. The V call is TRBV2, the J call TRBJ2-7; D gene uncertain. The length of the CDR3 is 15 residues. The germline gives CDR1 SNHLY, CDR2 FYNNEI. With 5 bases removed from V and 2 bases from J, the gap between germline ends came to 16 bases. This chain's CDR3 is CASSSAASATYEQYF. The CDR3 nucleotides are TGTGCCAGCAGTTCTGCCGCTTCTGCCACCTACGAGCAGTACTTC.

This clonotype was detected a few times. The CDR3 loop is CASSLGRQSYEQYF. The CDR3, as DNA: TGTGCCAGCAGCTTAGGCAGGCAGAGCTACGAGCAGTACTTC. The genes are TRBV13 and TRBJ2-7; D not resolved. Germline CDR1 reads PRHDT; CDR2 reads FYEKMQ (reference sequence). The V end was cut by 0 bases, the J end by 3 bases, with 9 bases between. The CDR3 sequence is 14 residues long. The variable domain in full, completed from reference TRBV13 and TRBJ2-7, reads AAGVIQSPRHLIKEKRETATLKCYPIPRHDTVYWYQQGPGQDPQFLISFYEKMQSDKGSIPDRFSAQQFSDYHSELNMSSLELGDSALYFCASSLGRQSYEQYFGPGTRLTVT.

There are a few counts of this clonotype. This chain connects TRBV14 to TRBJ2-5; perhaps TRBD2 as D (6 bases). The CDR3 totals 17 residues. V lost 2 bases to trimming and J lost 2 bases, with 18 bases between them. The germline V gene encodes CDR1 SGHDN and CDR2 FVKESK. The CDR3 spells CASSQIGDSFQQETQYF. The CDR3 region has the DNA TGTGCCAGCAGCCAAATCGGGGACTCATTCCAACAAGAGACCCAGTACTTC.

The chain links TRBV20-1 to TRBJ1-5; D remains unclear. The CDR3 covers 14 residues. Germline CDR1 and CDR2: DFQATT and SNEGSKA (reference sequence). V lost 3 bases to trimming and J lost 0 bases, with 9 bases between them. The CDR3 region is CSASFGLSNQPQHF. Here the CDR3 DNA reads TGCAGTGCTAGCTTCGGTCTTAGCAATCAGCCCCAGCATTTT.

As for this clonotype: It may be a read error: a sequence one base away is much more abundant. V and J are TRBV7-8 and TRBJ2-7, with D possibly TRBD2 on 6 matching bases. Germline V gene data show CDR1 as SGHVS and CDR2 as FQNEAQ. The ends were cut back, 5 bases at V and 5 bases at J, with 19 bases in the middle. The CDR3 sequence is 15 residues long. The CDR3 spells CASSLEWGRRDEQYF. In DNA form, the CDR3 reads TGTGCCAGCAGCCTCGAGTGGGGGAGGAGGGACGAGCAGTACTTC. The full variable domain, with the rest looked up from reference TRBV7-8 and TRBJ2-7, is GAGVSQSPRYKVAKRGQDVALRCDPISGHVSLFWYQQALGQGPEFLTYFQNEAQLDKSGLPSDRFFAERPEGSVSTLKIQRTQQEDSAVYLCASSLEWGRRDEQYFGPGTRLTVT.

This clonotype was counted only a few times. V gene TRBV11-2 combines with J gene TRBJ2-5; 13 nucleotides align to TRBD2. This CDR3 contains 17 residues. The junction had 5 bases not matched to a gene; V was cut back by 1 base and J by 3 bases. CDR1 is SGHAT, CDR2 FQNNGV, per germline. The DNA for the CDR3 is TGTGCCAGCAGCTTAGTGACTAGCGGGAGGCAAGAAGAGACCCAGTACTTC. Translating gives CASSLVTSGRQEETQYF.

This clonotype came up a few times. The chain links TRBV7-3 to TRBJ2-2; tentative D call: TRBD1 (6 bases). The ends were cut back, 5 bases at V and 2 bases at J, with 18 bases in the middle. This CDR3 is built from 17 residues. Germline V gene lookup returns CDR1 SGHTA and CDR2 FQGTGA. The CDR3 DNA reads TGTGCCAGCAGCCCCCCCCGGGACACATCAAACACCGGGGAGCTGTTTTTT. It codes for CASSPPRDTSNTGELFF.

This clonotype was observed a handful of times. V and J are TRBV7-9 and TRBJ1-2, with a possible D match to TRBD1 (6 bases). Trimming cost V 5 bases and J 1 base, with 17 bases left between them. This CDR3 contains 16 residues. Germline CDR1 SEHNR, CDR2 FQNEAQ (reference sequence). The CDR3 DNA follows: TGTGCCAGCAGCCTGTTCGAGGGGGGAGGTAACTATGGCTACACCTTC. It codes for CASSLFEGGGNYGYTF.

This rearrangement joins TRBV4-1 to TRBJ1-1, with 7 bases fitting TRBD1. Germline assignment: CDR1 MGHRA and CDR2 YSYEKL. V was clipped by 4 bases and J by 3 bases; unmatched bases: 14. The CDR3 totals 17 residues. CDR3 in DNA: TGCGCCAGCAGCCTAGCCTGGGACAGTAAAGTTGACACTGAAGCTTTCTTT. Translation gives CASSLAWDSKVDTEAFF.

The CDR3: CASNFGGNQPQHF. CDR3 nucleotides: TGTGCCAGCAATTTTGGGGGCAATCAGCCCCAGCATTTT. The genes are TRBV27 and TRBJ1-5; D gene ambiguous. Trimming stripped 7 bases from V and 2 bases from J, with 9 bases between. Germline CDR1 and CDR2: MNHEY and SMNVEV (reference sequence). The CDR3 covers 13 residues.

Ten or more counts support this clonotype. The chain employs TRBV10-3 and TRBJ1-2; D is perhaps TRBD1 (5 bases). The CDR3 has 13 amino acids. V was clipped by 3 bases and J by 3 bases, with 8 bases between them. Germline-derived CDR1 and CDR2 are ENHRY and SYGVKD. CDR3 protein: CAISENRHYGYTF. CDR3 nucleotide sequence: TGTGCCATCAGTGAAAACAGGCACTATGGCTACACCTTC.

This clonotype was seen a handful of times. The V call is TRBV14, the J call TRBJ2-1, with D unresolved. The CDR3 covers 15 residues. V dropped 5 bases and J dropped 0 bases, with 11 bases sitting between them. Germline CDR1 and CDR2: SGHDN and FVKESK. CDR3 sequence reads: CASSAGVSSYNEQFF. The CDR3 nucleotides are TGTGCCAGCAGCGCCGGTGTTAGCTCCTACAATGAGCAGTTCTTC. The complete variable domain, with remaining parts taken from reference TRBV14 and TRBJ2-1, reads EAGVTQFPSHSVIEKGQTVTLRCDPISGHDNLYWYRRVMGKEIKFLLHFVKESKQDESGMPNNRFLAERTGGTYSTLKVQPAELEDSGVYFCASSAGVSSYNEQFFGPGTRLTVL.

This sequence joins TRBV28 and TRBJ2-1; TRBD1 matches at 9 bases. The J segment lost 7 bases and the V segment lost 5 bases, leaving 6 bases of the junction unmatched. The CDR3 is 14 residues long. Germline V gene lookup returns CDR1 MDHEN and CDR2 SYDVKM. The CDR3 bases are TGTGCCAGCAGTCGGCACAGGGGGCGGAATGAGCAGTTCTTC. Amino acids: CASSRHRGRNEQFF.

This chain connects TRBV20-1 to TRBJ2-7; D not certain. CDR3 length equals 14 residues. V lost 0 bases to trimming and J lost 4 bases, with 13 bases between them. CDR1 is DFQATT, CDR2 SNEGSKA, per germline (reference sequence). In DNA, the CDR3 is TGCAGTGCTAGAGATCTGGCAGCATCTTACGAGCAGTACTTC. Encoded protein: CSARDLAASYEQYF.

This clonotype was counted a few times. This chain joins TRBV27 and TRBJ2-6; 8 bases match TRBD1. The V and J ends lost 1 base and 1 base, in that order; junction bases with no gene match: 3. The germline V gene has CDR1 MNHEY and CDR2 SMNVEV (reference sequence). The CDR3 is made up of 17 amino acids. CDR3 sequence reads: CASSLYRGDSGANVLTF. In nucleotides, the CDR3 is TGTGCCAGCAGTTTATACAGGGGGGATTCTGGGGCCAACGTCCTGACTTTC.

This chain uses TRBV4-2 with TRBJ2-7, with no clear D. Between the trimmed V and J ends, which lost 2 bases and 6 bases, there was a span of 8 bases. Germline CDR1 and CDR2: LGHNA and YNFKEQ. CDR3 length equals 12 residues. CDR3: CASSQSNTEQYF. CDR3 sequence (DNA): TGTGCCAGCAGCCAATCGAATACCGAGCAGTACTTC.